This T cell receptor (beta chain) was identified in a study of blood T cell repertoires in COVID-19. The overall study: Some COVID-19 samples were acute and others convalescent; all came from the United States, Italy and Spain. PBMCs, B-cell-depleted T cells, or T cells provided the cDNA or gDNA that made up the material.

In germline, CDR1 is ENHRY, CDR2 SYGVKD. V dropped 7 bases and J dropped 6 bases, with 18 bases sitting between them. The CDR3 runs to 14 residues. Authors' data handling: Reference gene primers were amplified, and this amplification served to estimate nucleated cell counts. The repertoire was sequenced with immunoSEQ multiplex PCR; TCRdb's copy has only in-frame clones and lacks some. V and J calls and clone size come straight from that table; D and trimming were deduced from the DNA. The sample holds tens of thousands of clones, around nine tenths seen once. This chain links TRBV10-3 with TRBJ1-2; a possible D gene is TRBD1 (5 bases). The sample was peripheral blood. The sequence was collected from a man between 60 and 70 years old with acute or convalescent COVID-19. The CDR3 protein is CAITGRGQGDGYTF. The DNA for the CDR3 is TGTGCCATCACGGGTAGGGGCCAGGGCGATGGCTACACCTTC.